Listed here are 11 T cell receptor beta chains from one sample, sequenced in a study of beta chain features in type 1 diabetes. The isolated RNA, all of it, was reverse transcribed, so expressed TCRB transcripts were what got sequenced. Sequencing used immunoSEQ multiplex PCR; TCRdb keeps in-frame clones, though not all of them. The sample consists of approximately 170,000 clones, less than 9.5% of them appearing once. The source material was central memory CD4+ T cells from blood. These receptors were collected from a woman aged 18-29 years in good health.

This chain uses TRBV19 with TRBJ1-2; 9 nucleotides align to TRBD1. The V gene end was trimmed by 10 bases and the J gene end by 7 bases; junction bases not matched to a gene: 4. The germline gives CDR1 LNHDA, CDR2 SQIVND (reference sequence). This CDR3 has 11 residues. CDR3 in amino acids: CATRTGVGYTF. The CDR3 DNA sequence: TGTGCCACCAGGACAGGGGTTGGCTACACCTTC.

This clone was observed a few times. This chain links TRBV6-5 with TRBJ2-7; 9 bases match TRBD1. Germline CDR1 and CDR2: MNHEY and SVGAGI. The CDR3 spans 15 residues. Trimming at V came to 6 bases and at J to 5 bases, leaving 11 bases not matched to a gene. CDR3 amino acids: CASSSPGTGLNEQYF. DNA of the CDR3: TGTGCCAGCAGCTCGCCCGGGACAGGGCTGAACGAGCAGTACTTC.

V and J are TRBV9 and TRBJ2-5, with TRBD2 matching 14 bases. The CDR3 is 18 amino acids. V lost 2 bases to trimming and J lost 5 bases; unmatched junction nucleotides: 11. Germline values: CDR1 SGDLS, CDR2 YYNGEE. This CDR3 is CASSVPRTSGRRSETQYF. CDR3 sequence (DNA): TGTGCCAGCAGCGTGCCCCGGACTAGCGGGAGGCGCTCGGAGACCCAGTACTTC. Filled out from reference TRBV9 and TRBJ2-5, the complete variable domain reads DSGVTQTPKHLITATGQRVTLRCSPRSGDLSVYWYQQSLDQGLQFLIQYYNGEERAKGNILERFSAQQFPDLHSELNLSSLELGDSALYFCASSVPRTSGRRSETQYFGPGTRLLVL.

The table lists this clone with a few counts. J is TRBJ2-3 and V is TRBV7-8; TRBD1 agrees at 7 bases. The ends lost 5 bases at V and 1 base at J; junction bases unmatched: 0. CDR1 is SGHVS, CDR2 FQNEAQ, per germline. The CDR3 consists of 13 residues. The CDR3 DNA is TGTGCCAGCAGCGGACAGGGCACAGATACGCAGTATTTT. Residues: CASSGQGTDTQYF.

Only a few counts were recorded for this clone. The chain uses TRBV27 and TRBJ1-2; TRBD1 might be the D (6 bases). The germline V and J ends were trimmed by 3 bases and 7 bases, with 15 bases remaining between them. CDR3 length: 14 residues. Germline V gives CDR1 MNHEY, CDR2 SMNVEV (reference sequence). DNA of the CDR3: TGTGCCAGCAGTTTGGACGGACAGATAGGTGGCTACACCTTC. Protein: CASSLDGQIGGYTF.

V usage is TRBV9 and J usage is TRBJ2-1; D is uncertain. Germline CDR1 reads SGDLS; CDR2 reads YYNGEE. V gave up 1 base and J gave up 10 bases, with 12 bases separating them. The length of the CDR3 is 13 residues. CDR3 nucleotides: TGTGCCAGCAGCGTAAACCCGGCGGAAGAGCAGTTCTTC. Translating gives CASSVNPAEEQFF. Complete variable domain (other parts from reference TRBV9 and TRBJ2-1): DSGVTQTPKHLITATGQRVTLRCSPRSGDLSVYWYQQSLDQGLQFLIQYYNGEERAKGNILERFSAQQFPDLHSELNLSSLELGDSALYFCASSVNPAEEQFFGPGTRLTVL.

This clone showed up just a few times. The rearrangement uses TRBV7-2 and TRBJ2-7; D unresolved. The germline V gene has CDR1 SGHTA and CDR2 FQGNSA. The V gene lost 6 bases and the J gene lost 5 bases, with 14 bases spanning the gap. This CDR3 has 13 residues. CDR3 DNA: TGTGCCAGCAGTCAGACTCGTAGCCACGAGCAGTACTTC. Residues: CASSQTRSHEQYF.

V is TRBV7-8 and J is TRBJ1-1; weak D call: TRBD1 (6 bases). The CDR3 has 14 amino acids. Germline V gene lookup returns CDR1 SGHVS and CDR2 FQNEAQ. Deletions cut 5 bases from V and 4 bases from J, with 14 bases between. The CDR3 is CASSITGSGTEAFF. The CDR3 nucleotides are TGTGCCAGCAGCATTACAGGGAGTGGCACTGAAGCTTTCTTT.

This clone was detected a few times. The chain is built from TRBV6-5 and TRBJ2-7; 14 bases align to TRBD2. V dropped 8 bases and J dropped 4; count of bases not matched to a gene: 7. Germline V lookup: CDR1 MNHEY, CDR2 SVGAGI. The CDR3 totals 15 residues. The CDR3 spells CASAGLAGGAYEQYF. The CDR3 region has the DNA TGTGCCAGCGCAGGACTAGCGGGGGGCGCTTACGAGCAGTACTTC.

The V call is TRBV5-1, the J call TRBJ1-2; 8 bases are shared with TRBD1. This CDR3 is built from 14 residues. Germline assignment: CDR1 SGHRS and CDR2 YFSETQ. V shed 0 bases, J shed 8 bases, and the junction held 6 bases outside the gene matches. CDR3 region: CASSLAPTGDGYTF. CDR3 DNA sequence: TGCGCCAGCAGCTTGGCGCCGACAGGGGACGGCTACACCTTC.

The V gene is TRBV5-1, the J gene TRBJ2-5, with TRBD2 identical over 9 bases. Germline assignment: CDR1 SGHRS and CDR2 YFSETQ. V was pared by 0 bases and J by 9 bases, with 12 bases of the junction left unmatched. CDR3 length: 16 residues. This CDR3 reads CASSLASGDVRASQYF. The CDR3 DNA reads TGCGCCAGCAGCTTGGCTAGCGGGGACGTTCGTGCGTCCCAGTACTTC.